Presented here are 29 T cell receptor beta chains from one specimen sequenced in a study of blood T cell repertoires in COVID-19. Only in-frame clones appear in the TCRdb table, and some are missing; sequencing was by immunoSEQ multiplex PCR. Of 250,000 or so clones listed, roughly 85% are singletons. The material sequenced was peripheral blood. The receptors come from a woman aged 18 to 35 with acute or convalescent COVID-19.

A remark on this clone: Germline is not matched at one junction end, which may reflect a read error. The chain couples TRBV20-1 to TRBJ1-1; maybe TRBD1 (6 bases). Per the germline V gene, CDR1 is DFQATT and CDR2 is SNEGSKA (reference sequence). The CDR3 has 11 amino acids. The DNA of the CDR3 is TGCAGTGCCCAGGGGAACACTGAAACTTTCTTT. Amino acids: CSAQGNTETFF.

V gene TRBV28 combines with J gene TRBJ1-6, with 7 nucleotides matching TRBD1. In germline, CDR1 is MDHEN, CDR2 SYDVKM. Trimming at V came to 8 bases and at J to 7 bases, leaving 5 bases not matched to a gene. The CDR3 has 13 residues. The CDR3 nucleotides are TGTGCCAGCTCGACAGGGTCAAATTCACCCCTCCACTTT. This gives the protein CASSTGSNSPLHF.

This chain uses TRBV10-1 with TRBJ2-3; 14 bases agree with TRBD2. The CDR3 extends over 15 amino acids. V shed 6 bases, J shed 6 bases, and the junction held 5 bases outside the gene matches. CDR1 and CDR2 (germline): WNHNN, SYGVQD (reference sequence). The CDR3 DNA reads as TGCGCCAGCAGCAGAGGGACTAGCGGGAGCGATACGCAGTATTTT. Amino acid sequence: CASSRGTSGSDTQYF.

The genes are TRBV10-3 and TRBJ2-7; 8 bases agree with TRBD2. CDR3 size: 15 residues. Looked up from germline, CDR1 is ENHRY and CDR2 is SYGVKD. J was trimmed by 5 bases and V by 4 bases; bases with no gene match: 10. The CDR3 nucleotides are TGTGCCATCAGTGGAAGCGGGGGCGATCGCGACGAGCAGTACTTC. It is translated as CAISGSGGDRDEQYF.

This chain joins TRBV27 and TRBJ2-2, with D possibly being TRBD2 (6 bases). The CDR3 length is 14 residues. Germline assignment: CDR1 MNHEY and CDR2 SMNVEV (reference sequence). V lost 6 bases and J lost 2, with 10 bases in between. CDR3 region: CASSWTTNTGELFF. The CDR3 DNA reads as TGTGCCAGCAGCTGGACTACAAACACCGGGGAGCTGTTTTTT.

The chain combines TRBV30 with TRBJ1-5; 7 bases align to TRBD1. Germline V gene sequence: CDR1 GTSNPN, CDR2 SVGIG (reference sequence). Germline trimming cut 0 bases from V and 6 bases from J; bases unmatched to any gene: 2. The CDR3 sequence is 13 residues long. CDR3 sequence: CAWSVTGLQPQHF. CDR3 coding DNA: TGTGCCTGGAGTGTGACAGGGCTTCAGCCCCAGCATTTT.

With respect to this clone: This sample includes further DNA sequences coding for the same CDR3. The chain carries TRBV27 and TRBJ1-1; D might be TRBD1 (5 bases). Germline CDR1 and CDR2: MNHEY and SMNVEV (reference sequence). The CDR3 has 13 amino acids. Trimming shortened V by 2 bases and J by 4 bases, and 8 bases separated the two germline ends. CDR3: CASSLVGGTEAFF. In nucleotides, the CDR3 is TGTGCCAGCAGTTTAGTCGGGGGCACTGAAGCTTTCTTT.

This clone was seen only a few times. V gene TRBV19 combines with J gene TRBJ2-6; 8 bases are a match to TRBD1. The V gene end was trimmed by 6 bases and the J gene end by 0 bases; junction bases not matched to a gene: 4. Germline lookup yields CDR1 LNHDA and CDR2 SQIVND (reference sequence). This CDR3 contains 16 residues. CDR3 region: CASSGDRNSGANVLTF. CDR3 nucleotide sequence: TGTGCCAGTAGCGGGGACAGGAACTCTGGGGCCAACGTCCTGACTTTC.

The CDR3 DNA reads as TGTGCCAGCAGCCAAGGGGGACTAGCGGATTCCCCTTCCTACAATGAGCAGTTCTTC. Translated: CASSQGGLADSPSYNEQFF. The chain couples TRBV3-1 (or the pseudogene TRBV3-2) to TRBJ2-1, with TRBD2 matching 11 bases. Germline CDR1 and CDR2: LGHDT and YNNKEL (reference sequence). The CDR3 has 19 residues. The ends lost 1 base at V and 1 base at J; junction bases unmatched: 9.

The CDR3 DNA reads TGCGCCAGCAGCACAGAACCGGGACAGGGGGCCGGTCGGTTTGGGACCCAGTACTTC. As protein: CASSTEPGQGAGRFGTQYF. The chain carries TRBV5-1 and TRBJ2-5; 12 bases match TRBD1. V lost 4 bases, J lost 7 bases, and 20 bases stayed unmatched. In germline, CDR1 is SGHRS, CDR2 YFSETQ. The CDR3 consists of 19 residues. Filled out from reference TRBV5-1 and TRBJ2-5, the complete variable domain reads KAGVTQTPRYLIKTRGQQVTLSCSPISGHRSVSWYQQTPGQGLQFLFEYFSETQRNKGNFPGRFSGRQFSNSRSEMNVSTLELGDSALYLCASSTEPGQGAGRFGTQYFGPGTRLLVL.

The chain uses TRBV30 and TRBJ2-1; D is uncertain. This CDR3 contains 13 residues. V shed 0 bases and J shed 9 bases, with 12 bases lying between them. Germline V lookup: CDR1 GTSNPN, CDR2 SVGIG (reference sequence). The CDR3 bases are TGTGCCTGGAGTGTACGCCCCAATAGTGAGCAGTTCTTC. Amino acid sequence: CAWSVRPNSEQFF. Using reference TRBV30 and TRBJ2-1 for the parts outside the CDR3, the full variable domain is SQTIHQWPATLVQPVGSPLSLECTVEGTSNPNLYWYRQAAGRGLQLLFYSVGIGQISSEVPQNLSASRPQDRQFILSSKKLLLSDSGFYLCAWSVRPNSEQFFGPGTRLTVL.

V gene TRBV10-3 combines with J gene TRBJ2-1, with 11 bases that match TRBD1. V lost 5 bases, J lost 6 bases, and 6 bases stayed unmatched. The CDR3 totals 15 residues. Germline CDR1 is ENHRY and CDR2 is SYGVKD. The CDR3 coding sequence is TGTGCCATCAGTCCAACGGGACAGGGGGGCAATGAGCAGTTCTTC. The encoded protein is CAISPTGQGGNEQFF.

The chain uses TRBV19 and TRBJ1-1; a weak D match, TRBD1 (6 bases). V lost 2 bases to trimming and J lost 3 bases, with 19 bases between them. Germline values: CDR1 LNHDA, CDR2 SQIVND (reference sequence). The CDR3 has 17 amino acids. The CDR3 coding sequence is TGTGCCAGTAGTATAATGGGATTGGGGGGGCTGGACACTGAAGCTTTCTTT. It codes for CASSIMGLGGLDTEAFF.

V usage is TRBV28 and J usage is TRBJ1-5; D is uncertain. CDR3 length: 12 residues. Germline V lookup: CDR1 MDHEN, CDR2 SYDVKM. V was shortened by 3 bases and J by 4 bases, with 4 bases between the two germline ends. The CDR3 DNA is TGTGCCAGCAGTTTGCAGAATCAGCCCCAGCATTTT. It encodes CASSLQNQPQHF.

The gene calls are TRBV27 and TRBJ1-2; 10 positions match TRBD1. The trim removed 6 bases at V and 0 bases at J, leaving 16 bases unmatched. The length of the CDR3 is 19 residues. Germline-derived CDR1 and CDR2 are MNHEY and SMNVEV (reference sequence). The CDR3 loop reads CASSLGYPGQGTSNYGYTF. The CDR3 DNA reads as TGTGCCAGCAGCCTAGGTTACCCGGGACAGGGGACATCTAACTATGGCTACACCTTC.

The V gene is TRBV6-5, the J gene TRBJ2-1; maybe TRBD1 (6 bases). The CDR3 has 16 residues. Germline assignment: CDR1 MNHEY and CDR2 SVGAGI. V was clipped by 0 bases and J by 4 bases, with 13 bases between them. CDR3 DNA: TGTGCCAGCAGTTACTCTGTACAGGGAAATTACAATGAGCAGTTCTTC. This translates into CASSYSVQGNYNEQFF.

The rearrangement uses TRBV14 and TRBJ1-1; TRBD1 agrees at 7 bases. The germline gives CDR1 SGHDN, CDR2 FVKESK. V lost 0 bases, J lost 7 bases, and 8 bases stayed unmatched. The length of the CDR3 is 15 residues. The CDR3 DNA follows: TGTGCCAGCAGCCAAGATTTCGTCGGGACAGTTGAAGCTTTCTTT. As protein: CASSQDFVGTVEAFF.

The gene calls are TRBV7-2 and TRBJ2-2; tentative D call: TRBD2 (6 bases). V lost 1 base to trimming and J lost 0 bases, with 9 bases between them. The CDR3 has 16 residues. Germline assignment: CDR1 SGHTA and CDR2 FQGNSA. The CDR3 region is CASSLVLAANTGELFF. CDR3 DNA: TGTGCCAGCAGCTTAGTACTAGCCGCGAACACCGGGGAGCTGTTTTTT.

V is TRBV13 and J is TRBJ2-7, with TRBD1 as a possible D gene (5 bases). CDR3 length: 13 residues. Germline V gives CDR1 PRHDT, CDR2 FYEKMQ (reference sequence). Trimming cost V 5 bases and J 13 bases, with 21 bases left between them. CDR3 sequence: CASSKGVTNRLYF. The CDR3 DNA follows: TGTGCCAGCAGCAAAGGAGTTACAAACAGGCTTTACTTC.

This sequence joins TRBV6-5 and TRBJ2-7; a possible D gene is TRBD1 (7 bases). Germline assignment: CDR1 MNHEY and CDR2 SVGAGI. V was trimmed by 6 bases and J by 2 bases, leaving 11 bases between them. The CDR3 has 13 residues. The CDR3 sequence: CASRPGGTYEQYF. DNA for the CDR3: TGTGCCAGCAGGCCAGGGGGGACCTACGAGCAGTACTTC.

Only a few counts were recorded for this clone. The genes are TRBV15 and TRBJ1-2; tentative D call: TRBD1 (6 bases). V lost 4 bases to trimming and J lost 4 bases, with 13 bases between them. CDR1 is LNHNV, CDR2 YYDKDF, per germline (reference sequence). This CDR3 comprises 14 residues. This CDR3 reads CATSKTGTTYGYTF. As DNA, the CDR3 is TGTGCCACCAGCAAGACCGGGACAACCTATGGCTACACCTTC.

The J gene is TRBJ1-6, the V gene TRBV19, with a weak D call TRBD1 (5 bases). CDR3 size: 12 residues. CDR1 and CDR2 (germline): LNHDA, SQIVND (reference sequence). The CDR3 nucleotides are TGTGGGGGGGATTCCTATAATTCACCCCTCCACTTT. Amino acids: CGGDSYNSPLHF.

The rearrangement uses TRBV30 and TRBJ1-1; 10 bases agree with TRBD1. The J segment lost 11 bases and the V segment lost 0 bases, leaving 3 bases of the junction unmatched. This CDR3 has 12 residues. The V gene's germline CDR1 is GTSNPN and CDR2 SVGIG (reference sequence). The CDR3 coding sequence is TGTGCCTGGAGTGTAGGGACAGGGGAGGCTTTCTTT. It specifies CAWSVGTGEAFF.

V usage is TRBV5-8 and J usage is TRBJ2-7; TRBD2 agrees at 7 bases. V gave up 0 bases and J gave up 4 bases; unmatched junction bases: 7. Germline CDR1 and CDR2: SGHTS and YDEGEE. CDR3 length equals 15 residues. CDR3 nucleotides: TGTGCCAGCAGCTTGGGGCTAGCGGATGATTACGAGCAGTACTTC. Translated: CASSLGLADDYEQYF.

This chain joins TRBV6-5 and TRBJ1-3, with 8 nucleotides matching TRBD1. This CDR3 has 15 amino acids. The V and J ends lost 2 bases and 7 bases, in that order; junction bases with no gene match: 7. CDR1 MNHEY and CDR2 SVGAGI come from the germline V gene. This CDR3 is CASSYGQGMRNTIYF. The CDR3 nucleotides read TGTGCCAGCAGTTACGGACAGGGTATGAGGAACACCATATATTTT.

CDR3 sequence: CASSPIGGQETQYF. The DNA of the CDR3 is TGTGCCAGCTCACCTATCGGGGGCCAAGAGACCCAGTACTTC. The chain links TRBV18 to TRBJ2-5; a possible D gene is TRBD2 (6 bases). Trimming pared 3 bases from V and 1 base from J, leaving 9 bases between. CDR1 and CDR2 from the germline V gene are KGHSH and LQKENI. This CDR3 comprises 14 residues.

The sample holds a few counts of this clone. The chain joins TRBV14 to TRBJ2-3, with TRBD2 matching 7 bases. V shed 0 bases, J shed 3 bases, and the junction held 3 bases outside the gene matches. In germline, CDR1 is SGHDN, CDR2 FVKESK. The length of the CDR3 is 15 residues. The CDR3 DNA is TGTGCCAGCAGCCAAGATTGGGAGGGGACAGATACGCAGTATTTT. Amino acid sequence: CASSQDWEGTDTQYF. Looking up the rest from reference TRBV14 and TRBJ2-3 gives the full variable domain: EAGVTQFPSHSVIEKGQTVTLRCDPISGHDNLYWYRRVMGKEIKFLLHFVKESKQDESGMPNNRFLAERTGGTYSTLKVQPAELEDSGVYFCASSQDWEGTDTQYFGPGTRLTVL.

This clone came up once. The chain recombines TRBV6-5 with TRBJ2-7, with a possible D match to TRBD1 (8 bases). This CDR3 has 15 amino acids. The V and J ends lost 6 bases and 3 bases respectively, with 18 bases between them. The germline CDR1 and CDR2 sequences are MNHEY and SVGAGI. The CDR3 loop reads CASRSGTGGLYEQYF. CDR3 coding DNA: TGTGCCAGCAGGAGCGGGACAGGCGGGCTCTACGAGCAGTACTTC.

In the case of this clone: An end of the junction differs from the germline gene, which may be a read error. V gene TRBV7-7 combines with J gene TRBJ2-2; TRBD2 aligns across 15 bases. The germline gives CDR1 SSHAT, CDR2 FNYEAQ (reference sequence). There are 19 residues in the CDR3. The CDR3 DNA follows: TGTGCTAGCAGCCCAGGACTAGCGGGAGGGCCTCGGGGCACCGGGGAGCTGTTTTTT. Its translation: CASSPGLAGGPRGTGELFF. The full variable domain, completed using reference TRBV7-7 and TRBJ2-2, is GAGVSQSPRYKVTKRGQDVTLRCDPISSHATLYWYQQALGQGPEFLTYFNYEAQPDKSGLPSDRFSAERPEGSISTLTIQRTEQRDSAMYRCASSPGLAGGPRGTGELFFGEGSRLTVL.